The 30 T cell receptor beta chains below come from one sample, sequenced in a study of T-cell reconstitution after alpha-beta-depleted transplantation in children. Library preparation (for TCRbeta) was performed with unique molecular identifiers. TCRdb independently ran MiXCR on the PCR reads; one entry per CDR3 protein. The sample has 490,000 or so distinct CDR3 sequences, approximately 12% seen once. Source: PBMCs from the stem cell graft donor, taken from the stem cell graft. The receptors derive from a human donor who donated a stem cell graft to a child with combined immunodeficiency.

This clonotype was picked up many times. The chain combines TRBV5-5 with TRBJ1-3, with D possibly TRBD1 on 5 matching bases. Germline loops: CDR1 SGHKS, CDR2 YYEKEE (reference sequence). The CDR3 is 15 amino acids. V shed 2 bases and J shed 1 base, with 10 bases lying between them. This CDR3 reads CASSFRGGSGNTIYF. In nucleotides, the CDR3 is TGTGCCAGCAGCTTCCGCGGGGGGTCTGGAAACACCATATATTTT.

This clonotype was observed many times. The gene calls are TRBV12-3 or TRBV12-4 and TRBJ1-2, with TRBD1 matching 10 bases. The V gene end was trimmed by 6 bases and the J gene end by 3 bases; junction bases not matched to a gene: 7. There are 15 residues in the CDR3. CDR3 bases: TGTGCCAGCAGCATGACAGGGGGCGCAGACTATGGCTACACCTTC. It is translated as CASSMTGGADYGYTF.

In its sample, this clonotype was seen many times. The chain recombines TRBV7-9 with TRBJ1-1; D remains ambiguous. V was pared by 5 bases and J by 1 base, with 8 bases between. The CDR3 runs 13 residues. CDR1 is SEHNR and CDR2 is FQNEAQ in the germline V gene (reference sequence). CDR3 protein: CASSPMRNTEAFF. The CDR3 DNA reads as TGTGCCAGCAGCCCCATGAGGAACACTGAAGCTTTCTTT.

The rearrangement links TRBV12-3 or TRBV12-4 to TRBJ2-1; no reliable D call. V was cut by 0 bases and J by 10 bases, with 7 bases left in between. This CDR3 comprises 12 residues. The CDR3 DNA is TGTGCCAGCAGTTTAGCGACGCGAGAGCAGTTCTTC. It translates to CASSLATREQFF.

This clonotype was counted ten times or more. The V and J genes are TRBV4-2 and TRBJ2-1; D is undetermined. The germline V gene encodes CDR1 LGHNA and CDR2 YNFKEQ. Trimming pared 0 bases from V and 7 bases from J, leaving 13 bases between. The CDR3 consists of 15 residues. The CDR3 is CASSQEGFVSNEQFF. CDR3 in DNA: TGTGCCAGCAGCCAAGAAGGGTTTGTTTCTAATGAGCAGTTCTTC.

The rearrangement links TRBV6-5 to TRBJ2-3; the D gene is possibly TRBD2 (6 bases). V lost 0 bases and J lost 6, with 10 bases in between. This CDR3 is 14 amino acids long. Germline CDR1 reads MNHEY; CDR2 reads SVGAGI. DNA for the CDR3: TGTGCCAGCAGTTACTCGTTTGGGGGGGATACGCAGTATTTT. It is translated as CASSYSFGGDTQYF.

This clonotype was recorded many times. The gene calls are TRBV7-9 and TRBJ2-5, with no clear D. Per the germline V gene, CDR1 is SEHNR and CDR2 is FQNEAQ (reference sequence). The ends were cut back, 1 base at V and 2 bases at J, with 11 bases in the middle. This CDR3 is built from 15 residues. The CDR3 nucleotides are TGTGCCAGCAGCTTAGTCCGCGGCCTACAAGAGACCCAGTACTTC. It yields the protein CASSLVRGLQETQYF.

This clonotype was detected a few times. The chain is built from TRBV7-3 and TRBJ2-1, with D hard to call. CDR1 and CDR2 from the germline V gene are SGHTA and FQGTGA. CDR3 length: 11 residues. Trimming took off 3 bases at V and 12 bases at J, with 9 bases between the two ends. CDR3 in DNA: TGTGCCAGCAGCTTTCATTATTCGCAGTTCTTC. Protein sequence: CASSFHYSQFF.

J is TRBJ2-7 and V is TRBV11-2; no clear D gene. The germline V gene encodes CDR1 SGHAT and CDR2 FQNNGV. V was pared by 5 bases and J by 8 bases, with 16 bases between. The CDR3 covers 13 residues. CDR3 protein: CASSPGPPSQQYF. In nucleotides, the CDR3 is TGTGCCAGCAGCCCCGGGCCCCCGTCCCAGCAGTACTTC.

V usage is TRBV5-1 and J usage is TRBJ1-2, with D uncertain. Per germline, CDR1 SGHRS and CDR2 YFSETQ. V lost 3 bases and J lost 6, with 12 bases in between. The CDR3 sequence is 13 residues long. The CDR3 DNA reads TGCGCCAGCAGCTCCACAATGATTCATGGCTACACCTTC. It specifies CASSSTMIHGYTF.

The chain has TRBV29-1 and TRBJ2-3; TRBD1 agrees at 7 bases. The V gene's germline CDR1 is SQVTM and CDR2 ANQGSEA. This CDR3 region has 13 residues. J gave up 2 bases and V 3 bases, and 2 bases lay outside the gene matches. The CDR3 spells CSVEDRYTDTQYF. Written as DNA, the CDR3 is TGCAGCGTTGAGGACAGGTACACAGATACGCAGTATTTT.

The chain uses TRBV6-2 or TRBV6-3 and TRBJ2-5; D may correspond to TRBD1 or TRBD2 (9 bases each). The germline V gene encodes CDR1 MNHEY and CDR2 SVGEGT. Trimming stripped 4 bases from V and 5 bases from J, with 32 bases between. This CDR3 is 20 amino acids long. CDR3 region: CASSSSGTGKTSGLVETQYF. CDR3 nucleotides: TGTGCCAGCAGTTCATCCGGGACAGGGAAGACTAGCGGTCTTGTGGAGACCCAGTACTTC.

In its sample, this clonotype was seen a few times. V and J are TRBV7-2 and TRBJ1-3; D possibly corresponds to TRBD1 (6 bases). V was shortened by 1 base and J by 8 bases, with 18 bases between the two germline ends. This CDR3 is 16 amino acids long. Germline loops: CDR1 SGHTA, CDR2 FQGNSA. CDR3 loop: CASSLGSGGVRDTIYF. Written as DNA, the CDR3 is TGTGCCAGCAGCTTAGGGTCCGGGGGCGTACGGGACACCATATATTTT.

This clonotype has only a few counts. V and J are TRBV11-1 and TRBJ2-2; D is undetermined. The CDR3 runs to 18 residues. The germline V gene encodes CDR1 SGHAT and CDR2 FQDESV (reference sequence). Trimming removed 5 bases at V and 4 bases at J, with 23 bases between. Here the CDR3 reads CASSRAPGRALPTGELFF. The CDR3 coding sequence is TGTGCCAGCAGCCGCGCACCTGGCCGGGCTCTACCCACCGGGGAGCTGTTTTTT.

The J gene is TRBJ2-1, the V gene TRBV20-1; D unresolved. The CDR3 length is 14 residues. Germline V gives CDR1 DFQATT, CDR2 SNEGSKA (reference sequence). The V and J ends lost 5 bases and 1 base respectively, with 12 bases between them. CDR3 loop: CSAFPSGSYNEQFF. CDR3 nucleotide sequence: TGCAGTGCTTTCCCGTCTGGGTCCTACAATGAGCAGTTCTTC.

This clonotype was counted many times. The V gene is TRBV6-1, the J gene TRBJ2-1; D not certain. CDR3 length equals 15 residues. Germline assignment: CDR1 MNHNS and CDR2 SASEGT. V lost 5 bases and J lost 8, with 19 bases in between. This chain's CDR3 is CASSLDQEMGYEQFF. The CDR3 nucleotides are TGTGCCAGCAGTCTAGATCAGGAGATGGGTTATGAGCAGTTCTTC.

The genes are TRBV6-2 or TRBV6-3 and TRBJ1-2; D is undetermined. There are 13 residues in the CDR3. Trimming cost V 6 bases and J 5 bases, with 13 bases left between them. Germline lookup yields CDR1 MNHEY and CDR2 SVGEGT. The CDR3 DNA sequence: TGTGCCAGCAGCAACGGGCTTTCTTATGGCTACACCTTC. It is translated as CASSNGLSYGYTF.

This chain connects TRBV12-3 or TRBV12-4 to TRBJ2-5, with 8 nucleotides matching TRBD1. The CDR3 length is 16 residues. The J segment lost 0 bases and the V segment lost 4 bases, leaving 7 bases of the junction unmatched. In DNA form, the CDR3 reads TGTGCCAGCAGTTCCCCCCAGGACAGGGACCAAGAGACCCAGTACTTC. Amino acids: CASSSPQDRDQETQYF.

The chain is built from TRBV9 and TRBJ1-3; possibly TRBD1 for D (5 bases). Trimming took off 0 bases at V and 0 bases at J, with 10 bases between the two ends. Germline lookup yields CDR1 SGDLS and CDR2 YYNGEE. The CDR3 has 16 residues. The CDR3 spells CASSVAPGASGNTIYF. As DNA, the CDR3 is TGTGCCAGCAGCGTAGCCCCCGGGGCCTCTGGAAACACCATATATTTT.

This chain joins TRBV7-9 and TRBJ2-1; 7 bases are shared with TRBD1. The CDR3 has 14 amino acids. In germline, CDR1 is SEHNR, CDR2 FQNEAQ (reference sequence). The V segment lost 8 bases and the J segment 5 bases; nucleotides outside the gene matches: 9. CDR3 region: CASPPVTGDNEQFF. As DNA, the CDR3 is TGTGCCAGCCCCCCCGTAACAGGGGACAATGAGCAGTTCTTC. The entire variable domain, with the rest obtained from reference TRBV7-9 and TRBJ2-1, is as follows: DTGVSQNPRHKITKRGQNVTFRCDPISEHNRLYWYRQTLGQGPEFLTYFQNEAQLEKSRLLSDRFSAERPKGSFSTLEIQRTEQGDSAMYLCASPPVTGDNEQFFGPGTRLTVL.

This chain uses TRBV6-1 with TRBJ2-3; D not resolved. The CDR3 spans 18 residues. Deletions cut 6 bases from V and 7 bases from J, with 29 bases between. Germline V lookup: CDR1 MNHNS, CDR2 SASEGT. CDR3 sequence: CASSRPQNRASVRNTQYF. The CDR3 nucleotides read TGTGCCAGCAGCCGACCACAAAACCGGGCCTCAGTGCGAAATACGCAGTATTTT.

This clonotype showed up just a few times. The CDR3 loop is CASSQEGQGAYEQYF. CDR3 DNA: TGCGCCAGCAGCCAAGAGGGACAGGGGGCCTACGAGCAGTACTTC. The chain is built from TRBV4-3 and TRBJ2-7, with 11 bases lining up with TRBD1. V gave up 0 bases and J gave up 2 bases; unmatched junction bases: 0. Germline assignment: CDR1 LGHNA and CDR2 YSLEER. This CDR3 contains 15 residues.

In its sample, this clonotype was seen a few times. The rearrangement links TRBV7-6 to TRBJ2-7; D is ambiguous. Germline V CDR1 and CDR2: SGHVS, FNYEAQ. The V end lost 2 bases, the J end lost 2 bases, and 13 bases lay between the germline ends. CDR3 length: 15 residues. The CDR3 coding sequence is TGTGCCAGCAGCTTAAACGACATAAATCCCTACGAGCAGTACTTC. It yields the protein CASSLNDINPYEQYF.

This clonotype was counted only a few times. This chain links TRBV4-2 with TRBJ1-4; D gene ambiguous. The length of the CDR3 is 14 residues. Germline V gene lookup returns CDR1 LGHNA and CDR2 YNFKEQ. Trimming cost V 0 bases and J 7 bases, with 9 bases left between them. The CDR3 DNA reads as TGTGCCAGCAGCCAAGAACGGATCTTTGAAAAACTGTTTTTT. Translation: CASSQERIFEKLFF.

This clonotype was observed a handful of times. The gene calls are TRBV24-1 and TRBJ2-5; no clear D. Trimming removed 1 base at V and 2 bases at J, with 10 bases between. The germline CDR1 and CDR2 sequences are KGHDR and SFDVKD. This CDR3 has 15 amino acids. The CDR3 DNA sequence: TGTGCCACCAGTGATTTCCGGGCTAGTCAAGAGACCCAGTACTTC. Translation gives CATSDFRASQETQYF.

There are a few counts of this clonotype. V usage is TRBV18 and J usage is TRBJ2-3; tentatively, D is TRBD2 (6 bases). CDR3 length: 15 residues. Trimming cost V 5 bases and J 4 bases, with 16 bases left between them. Germline V gives CDR1 KGHSH, CDR2 LQKENI. CDR3 sequence: CASSAQRSGADTQYF. The CDR3 bases are TGTGCCAGCTCAGCTCAACGATCGGGGGCAGATACGCAGTATTTT.

DNA of the CDR3: TGTGCCAGCAGCTTATACGGGGGTGAGACCCAGTACTTC. It translates to CASSLYGGETQYF. This chain links TRBV7-9 with TRBJ2-5; D is possibly TRBD2 (6 bases). Per germline, CDR1 SEHNR and CDR2 FQNEAQ (reference sequence). Trimming took 2 bases from V and 5 from J, leaving 9 bases between them. The CDR3 consists of 13 residues. The variable domain in full, with the rest retrieved from reference TRBV7-9 and TRBJ2-5, is DTGVSQNPRHKITKRGQNVTFRCDPISEHNRLYWYRQTLGQGPEFLTYFQNEAQLEKSRLLSDRFSAERPKGSFSTLEIQRTEQGDSAMYLCASSLYGGETQYFGPGTRLLVL.

In its sample, this clonotype was seen a few times. The rearrangement links TRBV28 to TRBJ2-3; 12 bases are shared with TRBD2. V lost 4 bases and J lost 4; bases outside the gene matches: 3. Germline CDR1 reads MDHEN; CDR2 reads SYDVKM. The CDR3 covers 15 residues. CDR3 in amino acids: CASSWTSGDADTQYF. The CDR3 region has the DNA TGTGCCAGCAGTTGGACTAGCGGGGATGCAGATACGCAGTATTTT.

This clonotype was detected only a few times. The J gene is TRBJ1-2, the V gene TRBV29-1; no firm D call. CDR1 is SQVTM, CDR2 ANQGSEA, per germline. V was trimmed by 1 base and J by 8 bases, leaving 11 bases between them. This CDR3 spans 12 amino acids. This CDR3 is CSVEAPMGGYTF. CDR3 bases: TGCAGCGTTGAAGCTCCTATGGGAGGCTACACCTTC.

The chain couples TRBV6-5 to TRBJ2-7; 9 positions match TRBD2. Germline CDR1 reads MNHEY; CDR2 reads SVGAGI. Trimming took 0 bases from V and 3 from J; bases not matched to a gene: 15. The CDR3 runs 19 residues. CDR3 in amino acids: CASSYSFAGGLSGIYEQYF. In DNA form, the CDR3 reads TGTGCCAGCAGTTACTCCTTTGCGGGGGGGCTATCTGGTATCTACGAGCAGTACTTC.